This T cell receptor beta chain was sequenced in a study of blood T cells in healthy people across ages. A sample-barcoded 5' primer and a J-beta primer mix were used in a second PCR of about 7 to 12 cycles. TCRdb re-called the 5' RACE reads through MiXCR, storing one row per CDR3 protein. The table shows hundreds of thousands of distinct CDR3 sequences, with approximately 31% occurring only once. This clonotype was seen repeatedly, ten times or more. The J segment lost 3 bases and the V segment lost 7 bases, leaving 9 bases of the junction unmatched. The CDR3 loop spans 15 amino acids. The germline V gene has CDR1 MNHEY and CDR2 SVGAGI.

What was sequenced was blood. This TCR was recovered from an elderly woman in good health. The chain uses TRBV6-5 and TRBJ2-5; 9 bases are shared with TRBD1. In nucleotides, the CDR3 is TGTGCCAGCACCTCAGGACAGGGGTTTGAAGAGACCCAGTACTTC. Its translation: CASTSGQGFEETQYF.